This T cell receptor beta chain was recorded in a study of T cell changes during pregnancy in multiple sclerosis. TCRdb keeps only in-frame clones here, not all; method: immunoSEQ multiplex PCR. The sample contains 50,000 to 65,000 clones, approximately 91% of which appear only once. This CDR3 is 19 amino acids long. V shed 5 bases, J shed 0 bases, and the junction held 8 bases outside the gene matches. The chain recombines TRBV6-7 with TRBJ2-1, with 15 bases matching TRBD2. TRBV6-7 is an ORF, with its function uncertain. This TCR was recovered from a female donor with multiple sclerosis, enrolled in a pregnancy study. This specimen consisted of peripheral blood, obtained in the first trimester of pregnancy. As DNA, the CDR3 is TGTGCCAGCAGTCATCTCGGACTAGCGGGAGGGAGCTCCTACAATGAGCAGTTCTTC. Translation gives CASSHLGLAGGSSYNEQFF.